This T cell receptor (beta chain) emerged from a study of Graves' ophthalmopathy and Graves' hyperthyroidism. Study summary: Samples of peripheral blood were obtained at initial diagnosis, prior to treatment of any kind.

Notes on the study in general: Most thyroid clonotypes with frequency above 0.001 were detected in blood too. The model reached approximately 67% sensitivity and under 75% specificity for predicting ophthalmopathy progression.

In this sample, this clonotype turned up many times. Its specificity is not known. Transcripts of RNA were the source for amplifying TCR beta CDR3 regions. HTBI primers were used in a first-round RT-PCR, which preceded a second-round multiplex PCR. TCRdb redid the calling of the multiplex PCR reads with MiXCR, one entry per CDR3 protein. The sample shows over 200,000 distinct CDR3 sequences, 25% to 30% of them seen only once. Germline CDR1 is GTSNPN and CDR2 is SVGIG (reference sequence). CDR3 size: 13 residues. The V and J ends lost 0 bases and 4 bases respectively, with 9 bases between them. This TCR was recovered from a man between 45 and 60 years old with Graves' ophthalmopathy. The gene calls are TRBV30 and TRBJ1-1; D remains ambiguous. Sequencing used peripheral blood. In DNA, the CDR3 is TGTGCCTGGAGTGTTAACGAGTTCACTGAAGCTTTCTTT. Protein: CAWSVNEFTEAFF. The full variable domain, in which reference TRBV30 and TRBJ1-1 provide the parts outside the CDR3, is SQTIHQWPATLVQPVGSPLSLECTVEGTSNPNLYWYRQAAGRGLQLLFYSVGIGQISSEVPQNLSASRPQDRQFILSSKKLLLSDSGFYLCAWSVNEFTEAFFGQGTRLTVV.